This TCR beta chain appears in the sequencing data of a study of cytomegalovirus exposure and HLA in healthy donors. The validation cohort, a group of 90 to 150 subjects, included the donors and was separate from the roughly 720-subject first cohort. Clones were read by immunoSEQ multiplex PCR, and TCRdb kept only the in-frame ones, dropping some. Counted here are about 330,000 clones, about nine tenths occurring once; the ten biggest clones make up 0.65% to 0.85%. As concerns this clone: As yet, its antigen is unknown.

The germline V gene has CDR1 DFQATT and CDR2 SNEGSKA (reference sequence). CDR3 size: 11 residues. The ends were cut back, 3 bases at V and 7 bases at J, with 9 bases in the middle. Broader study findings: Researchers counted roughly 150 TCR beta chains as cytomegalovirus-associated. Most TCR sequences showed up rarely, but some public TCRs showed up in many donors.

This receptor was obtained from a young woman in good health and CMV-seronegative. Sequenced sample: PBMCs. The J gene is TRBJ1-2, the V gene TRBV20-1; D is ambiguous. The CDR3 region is CSASGSSGYTF. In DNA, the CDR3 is TGCAGTGCTAGTGGTTCGAGTGGCTACACCTTC.